The sample holds a few counts of the clone carrying this TCR beta chain. Unique molecular identifiers were incorporated into the prepared TCRbeta library. In TCRdb, the PCR reads were re-called with MiXCR into one record per CDR3 protein. The sample consists of about 640,000 distinct CDR3 sequences, approximately 15% of them appearing once. This specimen belongs to a study of T-cell reconstitution after alpha-beta-depleted transplantation in children. This CDR3 comprises 14 residues. Between the trimmed V and J ends, which lost 0 bases and 0 bases, there was a span of 6 bases. The germline CDR1 and CDR2 sequences are MGHRA and YSYEKL.

This clonotype originated in a human donor who donated a stem cell graft to a child with acute myeloid leukemia. The chain combines TRBV4-1 with TRBJ2-7; D gene ambiguous. The material sequenced was PBMCs from the stem cell graft donor, taken from the stem cell graft. The CDR3 spells CASSQDINSYEQYV. The DNA for the CDR3 is TGCGCCAGCAGCCAAGACATCAACTCCTACGAGCAGTACGTC.